These 32 T cell receptor beta chains were sequenced from one sample in a study of T cells in Graves' hyperthyroidism and ophthalmopathy. RNA transcripts yielded amplified TCR beta CDR3 regions. RT-PCR in the first round (using the HTBI primer set) targeted the TCR CDR3. MiXCR, applied by TCRdb to the multiplex PCR reads, yields one record per CDR3 protein. The data contain 560,000 or so distinct CDR3 sequences, around 46% of them singletons. Source material: peripheral blood or thyroid tissue (not recorded which). The receptors stem from a woman under 30 with Graves' hyperthyroidism.

The gene calls are TRBV25-1 and TRBJ2-5; TRBD1 aligns across 8 bases. Germline assignment: CDR1 MGHDK and CDR2 SYGVNS. The CDR3 has 15 amino acids. J was trimmed by 4 bases and V by 6 bases; bases with no gene match: 10. The CDR3, as DNA: TGTGCCAGCAGCAGGACAGGGTCTGGGATAGAGACCCAGTACTTC. It codes for CASSRTGSGIETQYF.

The chain is built from TRBV5-1 and TRBJ2-2, with D unresolved. The CDR3 covers 13 residues. CDR1 is SGHRS and CDR2 is YFSETQ in the germline V gene. Trimming pared 0 bases from V and 9 bases from J, leaving 9 bases between. CDR3 nucleotide sequence: TGCGCCAGCAGCTTGGCCGGGTTTTGGGAGCTGTTTTTT. Translated, it gives CASSLAGFWELFF.

The sample holds a few counts of this clonotype. A read error is possible here, since a much larger clone lies one base away. The chain has TRBV7-8 and TRBJ1-2, with a possible D match to TRBD1 (6 bases). The CDR3 is 12 amino acids. Germline CDR1 reads SGHVS; CDR2 reads FQNEAQ. Trimming removed 4 bases from V and 6 bases from J, with 9 bases in between. CDR3 protein: CASSYNRDGYTF. In DNA, the CDR3 is TGTGCCAGCAGCTATAACAGGGATGGCTACACCTTC.

The chain links TRBV14 to TRBJ2-7, with D hard to call. CDR1 is SGHDN, CDR2 FVKESK, per germline. Trimming stripped 3 bases from V and 3 bases from J, with 9 bases between. The CDR3 contains 13 residues. The CDR3 sequence: CASSHSHYYEQYF. CDR3 bases: TGTGCCAGCAGCCATTCCCATTACTACGAGCAGTACTTC.

This clonotype was observed a handful of times. The chain joins TRBV7-9 to TRBJ2-3; no firm D call. Germline CDR1 SEHNR, CDR2 FQNEAQ (reference sequence). V lost 9 bases, J lost 3 bases, and 10 bases lay in between. This CDR3 is 12 amino acids long. Written as DNA, the CDR3 is TGTGCCAGTACCTCCGTGACAGATACGCAGTATTTT. This translates into CASTSVTDTQYF.

This clonotype was seen a few times. The V gene is TRBV7-2, the J gene TRBJ2-7, with D possibly being TRBD2 (6 bases). Germline CDR1 SGHTA, CDR2 FQGNSA. Trimming removed 5 bases at V and 2 bases at J, with 13 bases between. The CDR3 covers 14 residues. DNA of the CDR3: TGTGCCAGCAGCCCCCGACTAGGACCCTACGAGCAGTACTTC. This translates into CASSPRLGPYEQYF.

V and J are TRBV25-1 and TRBJ2-1; no reliable D call. CDR1 is MGHDK and CDR2 is SYGVNS in the germline V gene. This CDR3 region has 13 residues. V was trimmed by 1 base and J by 5 bases, leaving 6 bases between them. CDR3 sequence: CASSEFMDNEQFF. The DNA for the CDR3 is TGTGCCAGCAGTGAATTTATGGACAATGAGCAGTTCTTC.

The V and J genes are TRBV20-1 and TRBJ2-6; D not resolved. Germline V gives CDR1 DFQATT, CDR2 SNEGSKA (reference sequence). This CDR3 has 14 amino acids. With 6 bases removed from V and 2 bases from J, the gap between germline ends came to 11 bases. CDR3 in DNA: TGCAGTGCGAAACAAGGGACTGGGGCCAACGTCCTGACTTTC. It encodes CSAKQGTGANVLTF.

V and J are TRBV29-1 and TRBJ2-2; D is perhaps TRBD1 (6 bases). V dropped 4 bases and J dropped 10 bases, with 16 bases sitting between them. Looked up from germline, CDR1 is SQVTM and CDR2 is ANQGSEA. This CDR3 region has 13 residues. The CDR3 DNA reads as TGCAGCGTTGTAGGCAGGGGACACGCGGAGCTGTTTTTT. This codes for CSVVGRGHAELFF.

The chain is built from TRBV29-1 and TRBJ2-6; D gene ambiguous. Trimming pared 5 bases from V and 0 bases from J, leaving 8 bases between. CDR1 SQVTM and CDR2 ANQGSEA come from the germline V gene. This CDR3 is built from 14 residues. CDR3 coding DNA: TGCAGCGTTAGTGTGGGCTCTGGGGCCAACGTCCTGACTTTC. Its translation is CSVSVGSGANVLTF.

The chain combines TRBV2 with TRBJ1-2; D perhaps matches TRBD1 (6 bases). This CDR3 contains 13 residues. Germline loops: CDR1 SNHLY, CDR2 FYNNEI. V shed 6 bases and J shed 4 bases, with 12 bases lying between them. This CDR3 reads CASREGTLYGYTF. The CDR3 coding sequence is TGTGCCAGCAGAGAGGGGACACTCTATGGCTACACCTTC.

This clonotype was found many times. This CDR3 is CASTWGLDGYTF. CDR3 bases: TGTGCCAGTACCTGGGGCCTGGATGGCTACACCTTC. The V and J genes are TRBV19 and TRBJ1-2; tentative D call: TRBD1 (5 bases). CDR1 and CDR2 (germline): LNHDA, SQIVND (reference sequence). V lost 7 bases and J 6 bases, leaving 12 bases between the germline ends. The CDR3 is made up of 12 amino acids.

In regard to this clonotype: One base away lies a much larger clone, so this may be a sequencing read error. J is TRBJ1-1 and V is TRBV24-1; D unresolved. This CDR3 comprises 13 residues. The V end lost 3 bases, the J end lost 7 bases, and 11 bases lay between the germline ends. Per the germline V gene, CDR1 is KGHDR and CDR2 is SFDVKD. The CDR3 reads CATSDNPGDEAFF. In nucleotides, the CDR3 is TGTGCCACCAGTGATAATCCTGGGGATGAAGCTTTCTTT.

This clonotype was observed a handful of times. This chain joins TRBV20-1 and TRBJ1-3; 8 nucleotides match TRBD1. Germline V gene sequence: CDR1 DFQATT, CDR2 SNEGSKA (reference sequence). V shed 4 bases, J shed 2 bases, and the junction held 4 bases outside the gene matches. This CDR3 comprises 14 residues. CDR3 amino acids: CSANDRGPGNTIYF. CDR3 DNA: TGCAGTGCTAACGACAGGGGCCCTGGAAACACCATATATTTT.

The chain employs TRBV9 and TRBJ1-2, with no clear D. Between the trimmed V and J ends, which lost 7 bases and 2 bases, there was a span of 9 bases. The germline V gene encodes CDR1 SGDLS and CDR2 YYNGEE. The CDR3 is 12 residues long. The CDR3: CASAPHNYGYTF. The CDR3 DNA reads TGTGCCAGCGCCCCCCACAACTATGGCTACACCTTC. Looking up the rest from reference TRBV9 and TRBJ1-2 gives the full variable domain: DSGVTQTPKHLITATGQRVTLRCSPRSGDLSVYWYQQSLDQGLQFLIQYYNGEERAKGNILERFSAQQFPDLHSELNLSSLELGDSALYFCASAPHNYGYTFGSGTRLTVV.

The gene calls are TRBV24-1 and TRBJ1-1, with D possibly being TRBD1 (5 bases). The V gene's germline CDR1 is KGHDR and CDR2 SFDVKD. Trimming removed 6 bases from V and 6 bases from J, with 13 bases in between. This CDR3 contains 13 residues. The chain's CDR3 is CATSYAGSPEAFF. The CDR3 region has the DNA TGTGCCACCAGTTACGCAGGGTCCCCTGAAGCTTTCTTT.

The sample holds a few counts of this clonotype. The chain recombines TRBV5-1 with TRBJ2-2; D is perhaps TRBD1 (5 bases). The CDR3 covers 16 residues. The ends were cut back, 1 base at V and 3 bases at J, with 13 bases in the middle. Germline V gene data show CDR1 as SGHRS and CDR2 as YFSETQ. In DNA, the CDR3 is TGCGCCAGCAGCTTGATAGGTCAGGGCGACACCGGGGAGCTGTTTTTT. The encoded protein is CASSLIGQGDTGELFF.

The chain links TRBV7-9 to TRBJ2-5, with D unclear. V shed 3 bases and J shed 3 bases, with 11 bases lying between them. CDR3 size: 14 residues. CDR1 and CDR2 (germline): SEHNR, FQNEAQ (reference sequence). The CDR3 spells CASSLWGFEETQYF. In nucleotides, the CDR3 is TGTGCCAGCAGCTTGTGGGGTTTCGAAGAGACCCAGTACTTC.

This chain links TRBV19 with TRBJ2-7, with D unclear. Trimming removed 1 base from V and 5 bases from J, with 12 bases in between. Germline V gives CDR1 LNHDA, CDR2 SQIVND (reference sequence). The CDR3 has 14 amino acids. Here the CDR3 reads CASSIGYRRNEQYF. CDR3 sequence (DNA): TGTGCCAGTAGTATAGGATACAGAAGGAACGAGCAGTACTTC.

This clonotype was counted only a few times. This chain links TRBV2 with TRBJ2-5, with unresolved D. Germline CDR1 SNHLY, CDR2 FYNNEI. Trimming left V 5 bases short and J 2 bases short, with 15 bases between. This CDR3 is built from 15 residues. The CDR3, as DNA: TGTGCCAGCAGTTTAACGGGCCCTTCTCAAGAGACCCAGTACTTC. This encodes CASSLTGPSQETQYF.

The V call is TRBV7-9, the J call TRBJ1-2; possibly TRBD1 for D (5 bases). Germline CDR1 SEHNR, CDR2 FQNEAQ (reference sequence). CDR3 length equals 13 residues. The V end was cut by 0 bases, the J end by 8 bases, with 10 bases between. The CDR3 is CASSLAGTSGYTF. CDR3 nucleotide sequence: TGTGCCAGCAGCTTAGCCGGGACTTCGGGCTACACCTTC.

CDR3 sequence: CASDPLDGDESYEQYF. For the CDR3, the DNA is TGTGCGAGCGATCCCCTCGACGGGGATGAATCCTACGAGCAGTACTTC. The chain recombines TRBV7-9 with TRBJ2-7, with D perhaps matching TRBD2 (5 bases). The CDR3 loop spans 16 amino acids. Germline lookup yields CDR1 SEHNR and CDR2 FQNEAQ (reference sequence). Based on the CDR3 plus reference TRBV7-9 and TRBJ2-7, the full variable domain is DTGVSQNPRHKITKRGQNVTFRCDPISEHNRLYWYRQTLGQGPEFLTYFQNEAQLEKSRLLSDRFSAERPKGSFSTLEIQRTEQGDSAMYLCASDPLDGDESYEQYFGPGTRLTVT.

The V call is TRBV7-6, the J call TRBJ2-3; TRBD1 aligns across 8 bases. The CDR3 is made up of 16 amino acids. V lost 3 bases, J lost 3 bases, and 8 bases stayed unmatched. Germline V gene sequence: CDR1 SGHVS, CDR2 FNYEAQ. CDR3 sequence: CASSFVGRGRTDTQYF. The CDR3 coding sequence is TGTGCCAGCAGCTTCGTAGGCAGGGGGCGAACAGATACGCAGTATTTT.

Comment on this clonotype: Relative to the germline gene, one junction end is altered; a read error may explain this. The V gene is TRBV15, the J gene TRBJ2-6; D is uncertain. This CDR3 contains 13 residues. CDR1 LNHNV and CDR2 YYDKDF come from the germline V gene (reference sequence). CDR3 bases: TGTGCCACCAGAGACCCGGGCGTGAACACTGAAGCTTTC. Protein: CATRDPGVNTEAF.

This chain links TRBV15 with TRBJ1-2; 8 positions agree with TRBD1. CDR1 is LNHNV, CDR2 YYDKDF, per germline (reference sequence). The junction had 7 bases not matched to a gene; V was cut back by 2 bases and J by 5 bases. The CDR3 extends over 15 amino acids. The CDR3 is CATSRRDRQTYGYTF. DNA of the CDR3: TGTGCCACCAGCAGACGGGACAGGCAAACATATGGCTACACCTTC.

The sample holds many counts of this clonotype. This chain links TRBV7-2 with TRBJ1-6; no clear D. Trimming cost V 1 base and J 7 bases, with 11 bases left between them. In germline, CDR1 is SGHTA, CDR2 FQGNSA. CDR3 length: 15 residues. The CDR3 region is CASSLDMFGNSPLHF. The CDR3 coding sequence is TGTGCCAGCAGCTTAGACATGTTTGGCAATTCACCCCTCCACTTT.

The chain employs TRBV12-3 or TRBV12-4 and TRBJ2-7; 7 bases line up with TRBD2. V lost 5 bases and J lost 6; bases outside the gene matches: 10. The CDR3 runs to 14 residues. The CDR3 coding sequence is TGTGCCAGCAGTGAGACTAGCACAACGGGCGAGCAGTACTTC. Translating it yields CASSETSTTGEQYF.

The rearrangement uses TRBV5-4 and TRBJ2-5, with 7 positions matching TRBD1. Germline V gene sequence: CDR1 SGHNT, CDR2 YYREEE (reference sequence). V lost 2 bases, J lost 5 bases, and 9 bases stayed unmatched. This CDR3 has 15 residues. CDR3 bases: TGTGCCAGCAGCTTTGTGGTGGACAGGCGGGAGACCCAGTACTTC. Its translation: CASSFVVDRRETQYF.

This clonotype was seen a handful of times. The rearrangement uses TRBV7-2 and TRBJ1-2, with 9 bases lining up with TRBD1. The CDR3 spans 15 residues. V shed 5 bases and J 5 bases; nucleotides not matched to a gene: 9. The germline gives CDR1 SGHTA, CDR2 FQGNSA. The CDR3 reads CASSKPGTGLYGYTF. CDR3 nucleotide sequence: TGTGCCAGCAGCAAACCCGGGACAGGGCTTTATGGCTACACCTTC. The whole variable domain, filled in from reference TRBV7-2 and TRBJ1-2, reads GAGVSQSPSNKVTEKGKDVELRCDPISGHTALYWYRQSLGQGLEFLIYFQGNSAPDKSGLPSDRFSAERTGGSVSTLTIQRTQQEDSAVYLCASSKPGTGLYGYTFGSGTRLTVV.

The chain recombines TRBV2 with TRBJ1-2; no firm D call. The CDR3 has 13 residues. V shed 6 bases and J shed 4 bases, with 12 bases lying between them. Germline CDR1 is SNHLY and CDR2 is FYNNEI. CDR3 bases: TGTGCCAGCAGCCAAGAACGGCTCTATGGCTACACCTTC. This gives the protein CASSQERLYGYTF.

This clonotype was detected a few times. The rearrangement joins TRBV7-6 to TRBJ1-2, with 8 bases lining up with TRBD1. CDR1 and CDR2 from the germline V gene are SGHVS and FNYEAQ. V lost 6 bases and J lost 8; bases outside the gene matches: 14. The CDR3 extends over 15 amino acids. The CDR3 nucleotides read TGTGCCAGCAGTCATGCAACGACAGGGGTAAAGGGCTACACCTTC. It translates to CASSHATTGVKGYTF.

This clonotype occurred a few times. The chain couples TRBV10-3 to TRBJ1-2, with a possible D match to TRBD1 (5 bases). This CDR3 has 11 residues. Between the trimmed V and J ends, which lost 7 bases and 2 bases, there was a span of 5 bases. Looked up from germline, CDR1 is ENHRY and CDR2 is SYGVKD. The DNA of the CDR3 is TGTGCCATCACAGGGAACTATGGCTACACCTTC. It encodes CAITGNYGYTF.